The 13 T cell receptor beta chains reported below all come from one sample, sequenced in a study of beta chain features in type 1 diabetes. Study-level points and caveats: Researchers report that Type 1 diabetes patients had moderately but significantly shorter TCRB CDR3s across all four CD4+ subsets.

The isolated RNA, all of it, was reverse transcribed, so expressed TCRB transcripts were what got sequenced. Sequencing was performed with immunoSEQ multiplex PCR; in TCRdb, only in-frame clones are kept and a portion is missing. This sample carries more than 250,000 clones, roughly 20% of them seen once, and the ten largest clones take about 0.027%. These TCRs are of unknown antigen specificity. Sequences were obtained from naive CD4+ T cells from blood. Receptor source: a woman in her 40s with type 1 diabetes.

This clone was picked up a small number of times. The chain is built from TRBV9 and TRBJ2-5, with 10 positions matching TRBD1. The CDR3 sequence is 14 residues long. Trimming at V came to 3 bases and at J to 5 bases, leaving 4 bases not matched to a gene. Per the germline V gene, CDR1 is SGDLS and CDR2 is YYNGEE. CDR3 residues: CASSDRGQGETQYF. The CDR3 DNA follows: TGTGCCAGCAGCGACCGGGGACAGGGGGAGACCCAGTACTTC.

In this sample, this clone turned up a few times. The V call is TRBV5-4, the J call TRBJ1-5; no reliable D call. The CDR3 totals 13 residues. Germline V CDR1 and CDR2: SGHNT, YYREEE (reference sequence). The V end lost 4 bases, the J end lost 7 bases, and 12 bases lay between the germline ends. As DNA, the CDR3 is TGTGCCAGCAGCACGGGAGCGGGCCAGCCCCAGCATTTT. This sequence encodes CASSTGAGQPQHF.

This clone was observed a few times. V usage is TRBV4-2 and J usage is TRBJ2-2; 8 bases match TRBD1. With V trimmed by 0 bases and J by 0 bases, 6 bases remained unmatched. The CDR3 extends over 18 amino acids. Germline CDR1 reads LGHNA; CDR2 reads YNFKEQ. The CDR3 here is CASSQETPTGANTGELFF. Written as DNA, the CDR3 is TGTGCCAGCAGCCAAGAAACCCCGACAGGGGCGAACACCGGGGAGCTGTTTTTT.

This clone was found a few times. J is TRBJ1-1 and V is TRBV5-1, with TRBD1 as a possible D gene (6 bases). V was cut by 4 bases and J by 6 bases, with 13 bases left in between. Germline V gene data show CDR1 as SGHRS and CDR2 as YFSETQ. This CDR3 region has 13 residues. This CDR3 reads CASSLRGSPEAFF. The CDR3 coding sequence is TGCGCCAGCAGCCTCAGGGGTTCCCCTGAAGCTTTCTTT.

The V gene is TRBV9, the J gene TRBJ2-1; 10 bases line up with TRBD2. This CDR3 comprises 16 residues. Per the germline V gene, CDR1 is SGDLS and CDR2 is YYNGEE. The J segment lost 9 bases and the V segment lost 0 bases, leaving 9 bases of the junction unmatched. The CDR3 loop reads CASSVGSLAGVSEQFF. DNA for the CDR3: TGTGCCAGCAGCGTAGGGTCCCTAGCGGGAGTCAGTGAGCAGTTCTTC.

The V gene is TRBV5-4, the J gene TRBJ2-5, with D possibly being TRBD2 (6 bases). CDR1 is SGHNT and CDR2 is YYREEE in the germline V gene (reference sequence). This CDR3 has 15 residues. V lost 2 bases to trimming and J lost 1 base, with 12 bases between them. CDR3 residues: CASSFEGGPQETQYF. The CDR3 DNA reads TGTGCCAGCAGCTTCGAAGGAGGGCCCCAAGAGACCCAGTACTTC.

This clone was counted a single time. V is TRBV28 and J is TRBJ1-6, with 7 bases identical to TRBD1. From germline, CDR1 is MDHEN and CDR2 SYDVKM. This CDR3 has 15 amino acids. The trim removed 3 bases at V and 10 bases at J, leaving 9 bases unmatched. CDR3 protein: CASSFRQGVFSPLHF. CDR3 coding DNA: TGTGCCAGCAGTTTCAGGCAGGGGGTGTTCTCACCCCTCCACTTT.

This clone turned up a few times. This chain connects TRBV2 to TRBJ2-6; 8 bases are shared with TRBD1. The CDR3 loop spans 17 amino acids. Germline loops: CDR1 SNHLY, CDR2 FYNNEI. Losses at the gene ends were 7 bases for V and 0 bases for J; bases not matched to a gene: 8. The CDR3 sequence: CASKRDRRSSGANVLTF. The CDR3 DNA sequence: TGTGCCAGCAAACGGGACAGGAGGAGCTCTGGGGCCAACGTCCTGACTTTC.

The chain recombines TRBV29-1 with TRBJ2-7; D gene unclear. V lost 5 bases and J 4 bases, leaving 12 bases between the germline ends. This CDR3 has 12 amino acids. The V gene's germline CDR1 is SQVTM and CDR2 ANQGSEA. The CDR3 loop is CSVLWRSYEQYF. In DNA form, the CDR3 reads TGCAGCGTTTTATGGAGAAGTTACGAGCAGTACTTC.

The rearrangement uses TRBV29-1 and TRBJ2-2; 7 bases agree with TRBD2. Unmatched junction bases numbered 9, after V lost 3 bases and J lost 5 bases. The CDR3 contains 15 residues. Per the germline V gene, CDR1 is SQVTM and CDR2 is ANQGSEA. The CDR3, as DNA: TGCAGCGTTGAGGGGGAGGGCGAGGTGACCGGGGAGCTGTTTTTT. It is translated as CSVEGEGEVTGELFF.

Here the CDR3 reads CASSWANSNTGELFF. CDR3 coding DNA: TGCGCCAGCAGCTGGGCTAATTCGAACACCGGGGAGCTGTTTTTT. The chain is built from TRBV5-1 and TRBJ2-2; D is ambiguous. The CDR3 runs to 15 residues. Per the germline V gene, CDR1 is SGHRS and CDR2 is YFSETQ. V dropped 3 bases and J dropped 0 bases, with 9 bases sitting between them.

This clone was seen only a few times. The J gene is TRBJ2-1, the V gene TRBV7-3, with a possible D match to TRBD1 (6 bases). Germline-derived CDR1 and CDR2 are SGHTA and FQGTGA. The CDR3 contains 15 residues. V lost 5 bases to trimming and J lost 9 bases, with 20 bases between them. For the CDR3, the DNA is TGTGCCAGCAGCCCGAAAGATGACAGGTCGGTTGAGCAGTTCTTC. It encodes CASSPKDDRSVEQFF. Drawing the rest from reference TRBV7-3 and TRBJ2-1, the complete variable domain is GAGVSQTPSNKVTEKGKYVELRCDPISGHTALYWYRQSLGQGPEFLIYFQGTGAADDSGLPNDRFFAVRPEGSVSTLKIQRTERGDSAVYLCASSPKDDRSVEQFFGPGTRLTVL.

V usage is TRBV9 and J usage is TRBJ1-5; no clear D. The germline V gene encodes CDR1 SGDLS and CDR2 YYNGEE. This CDR3 comprises 14 residues. V was trimmed by 4 bases and J by 7 bases, leaving 15 bases between them. CDR3 amino acids: CASSSRVGGQPQHF. The DNA for the CDR3 is TGTGCCAGCAGCAGTCGTGTCGGCGGCCAGCCCCAGCATTTT.